This T cell receptor beta chain was recorded in a study of CD8 T cells in Susac syndrome. RNA, at about 0.5 to 1 ug, was reverse transcribed with random hexamers. The authors amplified TCR beta CDR3 across 54 Vbeta and 13 Jbeta using immunoSEQ multiplex PCR. Each CDR3 protein gets one entry after TCRdb re-called the immunoSEQ multiplex PCR reads with MiXCR. The top ten clones hold approximately 0.3% of a sample with approximately 120,000 distinct CDR3 sequences, roughly 93% of them seen once. This CDR3 is built from 13 residues. The V segment lost 4 bases and the J segment 5 bases; nucleotides outside the gene matches: 4. The germline V gene encodes CDR1 SGHNT and CDR2 YYREEE (reference sequence). Treatment-naive patients with stable or active relapsing-remitting disease served as multiple sclerosis controls. Negative isolation was applied to CD8+ and CD4+ T cells, and FACS enrichment was applied to TEMRA cells.

The chain recombines TRBV5-4 with TRBJ2-7; 9 nucleotides line up with TRBD1. The source of this sequence is a human donor with multiple sclerosis. The sample comprised CD8+ T cells from PBMCs. CDR3 sequence reads: CASSQRQGDEQYV. The DNA of the CDR3 is TGTGCCAGCAGCCAGAGACAGGGGGACGAGCAGTACGTC.